This T cell receptor beta chain was captured in a study of shared clonotypes between healthy human individuals. General study points: It was expected that sequencing depth would affect clonotype sharing among donors.

Profiling relied on immunoSEQ multiplex PCR, and the TCRdb table lists in-frame clones only, not all of them. The sample contains 850,000 to 1,200,000 clones, roughly 75% of which appear only once. All donors qualified as healthy HIV-negative adults and had experienced no recent acute infections or vaccinations. The CD4+ fraction was divided into a CD45RA+ naive subset and a CD45RA-negative memory subset. On this clone: What it binds is not known.

The receptor's source is a man aged 18 to 30 in good health. The sample taken for sequencing was memory CD4+ T cells sorted from blood. Subset: CD45RA-negative fraction.

The CDR3 nucleotides are TGTGCCAGCAGTGAACAGTGGAGCAATGAGCAGTTCTTC. This codes for CASSEQWSNEQFF. The chain uses TRBV2 and TRBJ2-1; D not certain. Trimming took off 2 bases at V and 6 bases at J, with 8 bases between the two ends. Per germline, CDR1 SNHLY and CDR2 FYNNEI. The CDR3 sequence is 13 residues long.